A selection of T cell receptor beta chains follows, all from one sample in a study of cytomegalovirus exposure and HLA in healthy donors. Method: immunoSEQ multiplex PCR; TCRdb's copy keeps in-frame clones and lacks some. Of about 78,000 clones in the sample, roughly 80% were seen once. The sample consisted of PBMCs. The receptors shown here come from a man in his fifties in good health and CMV-seropositive. CDR3s include the opening cysteine and the closing phenylalanine or tryptophan. D genes are given only for firm matches. Not every row has a clone size; where given, it reads once, few, many or a size class.

V gene	D gene	clone size	J gene	CDR3 protein	CDR3 DNA
TRBV6-5	TRBD1	.	TRBJ1-1	CASESLQGAGEAFF	TGTGCCAGCGAGTCCCTACAGGGGGCTGGTGAAGCTTTCTTT
TRBV5-1	.	.	TRBJ2-1	CASSPSEGNEQFF	TGCGCCAGCAGCCCTAGCGAGGGGAATGAGCAGTTCTTC
TRBV4-1	TRBD2	.	TRBJ2-7	CASSQARGDEQYF	TGCGCCAGCAGCCAAGCCCGGGGGGACGAGCAGTACTTC
TRBV11-2	.	.	TRBJ2-5	CASSRDLVQETQYF	TGTGCCAGCAGCCGGGACTTAGTACAAGAGACCCAGTACTTC
TRBV4-1	TRBD2	.	TRBJ2-7	CASSQGRSGRTYEQYF	TGCGCCAGCAGCCAAGGGAGGAGCGGGAGGACCTACGAGCAGTACTTC
TRBV6-5	TRBD2	once	TRBJ2-3	CASSYGTSGRDTQYF	TGTGCCAGCAGTTACGGGACTAGCGGGAGAGATACGCAGTATTTT
TRBV9	TRBD1	.	TRBJ1-4	CASSGGDREYGEKLFF	TGTGCCAGCAGCGGGGGGGACAGGGAATATGGAGAAAAACTGTTTTTT
TRBV7-9	.	.	TRBJ1-4	CSSSWRQGSEKLFF	TGTTCCAGCAGCTGGCGGCAGGGAAGCGAAAAACTGTTTTTT
TRBV7-8	.	.	TRBJ2-1	CASSLAYLNEQFF	TGTGCCAGCAGCTTAGCTTATCTCAATGAGCAGTTCTTC
TRBV6-1	TRBD1	few	TRBJ1-1	CASSGTGLMNTEAFF	TGTGCCAGCAGTGGGACAGGTCTGATGAACACTGAAGCTTTCTTT
TRBV9	.	once	TRBJ2-1	CASSVVGGRSPNEQFF	TGTGCCAGCAGCGTAGTGGGTGGGAGATCCCCCAATGAGCAGTTCTTC
TRBV27	TRBD1	.	TRBJ2-7	CASSLTGTGTYEQYF	TGTGCCAGCAGTTTAACCGGGACAGGCACATACGAGCAGTACTTC
TRBV7-9	TRBD2	once	TRBJ2-3	CSSSAPTSGRYTDTQYF	TGTTCCAGCAGCGCACCTACTAGCGGTCGATACACAGATACGCAGTATTTT
TRBV7-2	TRBD2	once	TRBJ2-7	CASSLATSGGNYGQYF	TGTGCCAGCAGCTTAGCGACTAGCGGGGGTAATTACGGGCAGTACTTC
TRBV27	TRBD2	few	TRBJ2-1	CASSPPLLAEEFF	TGTGCCAGCAGTCCTCCCTTACTAGCGGAGGAGTTCTTC
TRBV2	TRBD1	.	TRBJ1-5	CASTSGQTGNQPQHF	TGTGCCAGCACTTCGGGACAGACGGGCAATCAGCCCCAGCATTTT
TRBV15	.	.	TRBJ2-1	CATSRDQSYNEQFF	TGTGCCACCAGCAGAGATCAGTCGTACAATGAGCAGTTCTTC
TRBV5-8	.	.	TRBJ2-2	CASSFFLAGSELFF	TGTGCCAGCAGCTTTTTCCTTGCGGGTTCTGAGCTGTTTTTT
TRBV30	TRBD1	.	TRBJ1-2	CAWRRRGYLTPLNYGYTF	TGTGCCTGGAGGCGCAGGGGGTACTTAACGCCACTTAACTATGGCTACACCTTC
TRBV5-8	.	once	TRBJ1-5	CASSFGWGENQPQHF	TGTGCCAGCAGCTTTGGTTGGGGGGAAAATCAGCCCCAGCATTTT
TRBV19	.	.	TRBJ1-5	CASSREVQPQHF	TGTGCCAGTAGCAGGGAGGTTCAGCCCCAGCATTTT
TRBV9	TRBD2	few	TRBJ2-7	CASSVGLLAGGNSYEQYF	TGTGCCAGCAGCGTAGGATTACTAGCGGGAGGGAACTCCTACGAGCAGTACTTC
TRBV15	.	.	TRBJ2-4	CATSTGKNIQYF	TGTGCCACCAGCACCGGGAAAAACATTCAGTACTTC
TRBV7-2	.	.	TRBJ1-1	CASSLMAGNEAFF	TGTGCCAGCAGCTTAATGGCAGGGAATGAAGCTTTCTTT
TRBV28	TRBD1	.	TRBJ1-4	CASSTRQGAIEKLFF	TGTGCCAGCAGTACCCGACAGGGGGCCATCGAAAAACTGTTTTTT
TRBV6-5	TRBD1	.	TRBJ2-7	CASSYSRGGGQYF	TGTGCCAGCAGTTACTCGAGAGGGGGCGGGCAGTACTTC
TRBV15	.	.	TRBJ1-1	CATSRDDRYTEAFF	TGTGCCACCAGCAGAGATGACAGGTACACTGAAGCTTTCTTT
TRBV4-2	.	once	TRBJ2-2	CASSQDKQASTGELFF	TGTGCCAGCAGCCAAGACAAACAGGCGTCCACCGGGGAGCTGTTTTTT
TRBV9	.	few	TRBJ2-7	CASSVGPEAYEQYF	TGTGCCAGCAGCGTAGGTCCAGAAGCCTACGAGCAGTACTTC
TRBV29-1	.	.	TRBJ2-5	CSVVVSQETQYF	TGCAGCGTTGTTGTCAGCCAAGAGACCCAGTACTTC
TRBV30	.	.	TRBJ2-4	CAWSVVGGSPNSQYF	TGTGCCTGGAGTGTAGTGGGCGGGTCTCCAAACAGTCAGTACTTC
TRBV7-3	.	.	TRBJ1-2	CASSLLRRLNYGYTF	TGTGCCAGCAGCTTACTGAGGCGACTTAACTATGGCTACACCTTC
TRBV2	.	.	TRBJ1-5	CASGGGQDNQPQHF	TGTGCCAGCGGTGGGGGACAAGACAATCAGCCCCAGCATTTT
TRBV7-9	TRBD1	.	TRBJ2-6	CASSSRTGGPSGANVLTF	TGTGCCAGCAGCTCGAGGACAGGGGGTCCCTCTGGGGCCAACGTCCTGACTTTC
TRBV11-2	.	.	TRBJ1-2	CASSLGPGEFYGYTF	TGTGCCAGCAGCTTAGGGCCAGGGGAATTTTATGGCTACACCTTC
TRBV7-3	.	.	TRBJ2-3	CASSATGTDTQYF	TGTGCCAGCAGCGCGACAGGCACAGATACGCAGTATTTT
TRBV10-3	TRBD1	few	TRBJ2-2	CAISESGQGGGSGELFF	TGTGCCATCAGTGAGTCGGGACAGGGTGGTGGTTCCGGGGAGCTGTTTTTT